The present T cell receptor (beta chain) was sequenced within a study of CD8+CD57+ T cells in acquired aplastic anemia. CDR3 and TCR beta VDJ profiling relied on genomic DNA as the template. Via MiXCR, TCRdb re-called the reads, giving one row per CDR3 protein. The sample has 350,000 to 450,000 distinct CDR3 sequences, 65% to 75% seen once. CDR3 length: 12 amino acids. Trimming left V 6 bases short and J 6 bases short, with 11 bases between. The specimen sequenced was sorted CD4+, CD8+, or CD8+CD57+ T cells (not recorded which) from PBMCs. This chain links TRBV12-3 or TRBV12-4 with TRBJ1-1; D perhaps matches TRBD1 (6 bases). The receptor was derived from a human donor in good health, serving as a control. CDR3 nucleotides: TGTGCCAGCAGCCGAGGGGGTTCTGAAGCTTTCTTT. Protein product: CASSRGGSEAFF.